This TCR beta chain appears in the sequencing data of a study of regulatory T cells in long-lasting Graves disease. Whole-study findings and limits: Sharing of public clonotypes was greater in persistent patients (approximately 2,700) than in new patients (966). Thyroid tissue was not studied; only peripheral blood was.

The time point: newly diagnosed GD, antithyroid drugs for less than 3 months. Extracted RNA from PBMCs served as the source of the TCR library. Sequencing libraries for TCR beta were prepared with iRepertoire HTBI primers and Arm-PCR of CDR3 regions. TCRdb independently ran MiXCR on the multiplex PCR reads; one entry per CDR3 protein. The sample lists about 620,000 distinct CDR3 sequences; roughly 15% were seen once. Regarding this clonotype: Antigen: not known.

Separately, the same data were catalogued under a study of T cells in Graves' hyperthyroidism and ophthalmopathy. From that study: Thyroid ultrasound and orbital computed tomography, with clinical symptoms and serum thyroxine and TRAb, informed diagnoses.

The clonotype comes from a young woman with Graves disease. The input for sequencing was peripheral blood mononuclear cells (PBMCs), taken at new diagnosis, from a patient treated with antithyroid drugs.

This chain's CDR3 is CASSVEGLSTGELFF. The CDR3 bases are TGTGCCAGCAGCGTAGAAGGACTTTCCACCGGGGAGCTGTTTTTT. The V gene is TRBV9, the J gene TRBJ2-2, with D possibly TRBD2 on 5 matching bases. This CDR3 spans 15 amino acids. Germline V gives CDR1 SGDLS, CDR2 YYNGEE. Trimming pared 0 bases from V and 4 bases from J, leaving 10 bases between.